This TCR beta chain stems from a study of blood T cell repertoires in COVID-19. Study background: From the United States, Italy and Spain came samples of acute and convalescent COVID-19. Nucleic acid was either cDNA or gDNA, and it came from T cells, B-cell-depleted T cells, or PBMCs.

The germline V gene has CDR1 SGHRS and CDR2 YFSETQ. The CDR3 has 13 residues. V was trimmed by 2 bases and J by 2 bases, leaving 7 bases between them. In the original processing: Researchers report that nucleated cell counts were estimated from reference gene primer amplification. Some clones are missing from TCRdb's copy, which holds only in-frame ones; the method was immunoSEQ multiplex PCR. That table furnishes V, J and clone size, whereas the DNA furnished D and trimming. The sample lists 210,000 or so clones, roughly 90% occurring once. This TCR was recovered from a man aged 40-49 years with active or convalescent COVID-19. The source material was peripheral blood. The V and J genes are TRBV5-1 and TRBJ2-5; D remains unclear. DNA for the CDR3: TGCGCCAGCAGCTTTGGAGTTCAAGAGACCCAGTACTTC. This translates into CASSFGVQETQYF.